This T cell receptor beta chain was identified in a study of cytomegalovirus exposure and HLA in healthy donors. Study results and caveats: Analysis was carried out at a later point, and it linked a missense DCLRE1C variant to TCR beta V- and J-gene trimming.

Unrecorded immune exposure was likely among donors, who were nominally healthy when sampled. Primers: 60 Vbeta forward and 13 Jbeta reverse. TCRdb keeps only in-frame clones here, not all; method: immunoSEQ multiplex PCR. The sample includes around 120,000 clones, 73% of them seen just once. Germline V gene sequence: CDR1 SGDLS, CDR2 YYNGEE. This CDR3 has 15 residues. The V gene end was trimmed by 4 bases and the J gene end by 6 bases; junction bases not matched to a gene: 8. On this clone: The target antigen is unknown.

The sequenced sample consisted of PBMCs. The chain combines TRBV9 with TRBJ2-2; TRBD2 agrees at 8 bases. The TCR sequence derives from a woman between 40 and 55 years old in good health and CMV-seronegative. As DNA, the CDR3 is TGTGCCAGCAGCTTCAGGACTAGCAGTTCCGGGGAGCTGTTTTTT. It codes for CASSFRTSSSGELFF.